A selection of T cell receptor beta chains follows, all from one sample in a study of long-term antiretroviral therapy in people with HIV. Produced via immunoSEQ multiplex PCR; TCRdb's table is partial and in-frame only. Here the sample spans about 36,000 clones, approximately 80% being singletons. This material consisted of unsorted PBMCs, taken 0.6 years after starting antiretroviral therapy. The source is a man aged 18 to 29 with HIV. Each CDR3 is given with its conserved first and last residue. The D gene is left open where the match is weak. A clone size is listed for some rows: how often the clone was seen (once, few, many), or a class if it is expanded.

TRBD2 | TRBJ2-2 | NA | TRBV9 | TGTGCCAGCAGTGCCGGGACTAGCGGGAGGATAGACACCGGGGAGCTGTTTTTT | CASSAGTSGRIDTGELFF
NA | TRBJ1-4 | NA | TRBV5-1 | TGCGCCAGCAGCCGCGGACGGGTTGAAAAACTGTTTTTT | CASSRGRVEKLFF
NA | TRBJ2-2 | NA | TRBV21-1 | TGTGCCAGCAGCAAAGTCCCGGGTCCCGGGGAGCTGTTTTTT | CASSKVPGPGELFF
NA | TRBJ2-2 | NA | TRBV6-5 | TGTGCCAGCAGTTACCAGACAACGGCGGACACCGGGGAGCTGTTTTTT | CASSYQTTADTGELFF
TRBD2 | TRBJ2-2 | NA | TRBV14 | TGTGCCAGCAGCCAATCGAAATTCTGGGGAGCGGGAGGCGTCACCGGGGAGCTGTTTTTT | CASSQSKFWGAGGVTGELFF
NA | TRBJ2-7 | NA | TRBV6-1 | TGTGCCAGCAGTGAACTTCCAGGGGCCCACTACGAGCAGTACTTC | CASSELPGAHYEQYF
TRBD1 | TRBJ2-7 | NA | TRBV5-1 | TGCGCCAGCAGCCTGGAAGAACCGGGACAGGGGTACGAGCAGTACTTC | CASSLEEPGQGYEQYF
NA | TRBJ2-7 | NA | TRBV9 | TGTGCCAGCAGCGTAGGGCAGGCCTCCTACGAGCAGTACTTC | CASSVGQASYEQYF
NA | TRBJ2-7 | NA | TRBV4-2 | TGTGCCAGCAGCCAGGCAGGACCCGGCCGGGGCGAGCAGTACTTC | CASSQAGPGRGEQYF
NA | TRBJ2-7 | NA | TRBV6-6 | TGTGCCATCAGTGGCGGGACCCGACCCGACGAGCAGTACTTC | CAISGGTRPDEQYF
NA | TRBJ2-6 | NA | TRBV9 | TGTGCCAGCAGCAAGGACGCCCGACTAATCGTATCTGGGGCCAACGTCCTGACTTTC | CASSKDARLIVSGANVLTF
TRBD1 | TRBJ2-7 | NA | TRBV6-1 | TGTGCCAGCAGTGGGACAGGGGGAACTACCTACGAGCAGTACTTC | CASSGTGGTTYEQYF
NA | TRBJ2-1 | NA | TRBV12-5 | TGTGCTAGTGGAATAGAGACGGAGAGTCTGTTCTTC | CASGIETESLFF
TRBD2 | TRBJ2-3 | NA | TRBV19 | TGTGCCAGTAGTATCGGACTAGTTATCACAGATACGCAGTATTTT | CASSIGLVITDTQYF
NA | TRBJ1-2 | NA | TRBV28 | TGTGCCAGCAGACCCGGGACAAGACAAAGAAGTCCACTTGGCTACACCTTC | CASRPGTRQRSPLGYTF
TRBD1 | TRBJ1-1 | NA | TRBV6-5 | TGTGCCAGCAGGGAAACAGGGGTGGCCACTGAAGCTTTCTTT | CASRETGVATEAFF
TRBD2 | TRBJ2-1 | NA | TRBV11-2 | TGTGCCAGCAGCCCTTGGACTAGCGGGAGGAATGAGCAGTTCTTC | CASSPWTSGRNEQFF
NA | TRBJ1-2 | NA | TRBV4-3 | TGCGCCAGCAGCCGAGAAGGAGGGGCATATGGCTACACCTTC | CASSREGGAYGYTF
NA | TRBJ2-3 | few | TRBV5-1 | TGCGCCAGCAGCTTGTTTGCAAGCGGAGGGGGCACAGATACGCAGTATTTT | CASSLFASGGGTDTQYF
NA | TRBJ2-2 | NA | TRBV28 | TGTGCCAGCAGTTTTCTTGGGGGAACCGGGGAGCTGTTTTTT | CASSFLGGTGELFF
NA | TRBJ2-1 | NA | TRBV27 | TGTGCCAGCAGTTTATCTTGGACAGTTCGCAATGAGCAGTTCTTC | CASSLSWTVRNEQFF
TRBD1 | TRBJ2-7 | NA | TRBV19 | TGTGCCAGTAGTCCCTGGACAGGACAGTACTACGAGCAGTACTTC | CASSPWTGQYYEQYF
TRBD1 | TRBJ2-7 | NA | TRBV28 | TGTGCCTGGGGCAGGGGGCGATGGGGGGCCTACGAGCAGTACTTC | CAWGRGRWGAYEQYF
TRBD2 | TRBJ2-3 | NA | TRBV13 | TGTGCCAGCAGCTTTGGCGGGAGGTATGATACGCAGTATTTT | CASSFGGRYDTQYF
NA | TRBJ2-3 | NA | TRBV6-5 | TGTGCCAGCAAGGGCGTCAGATCCACAGATACGCAGTATTTT | CASKGVRSTDTQYF
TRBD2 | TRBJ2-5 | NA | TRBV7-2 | TGTGCCAGCAGCTTAGACTCGGGGCTAGCGGGCCCCGGGTACTTC | CASSLDSGLAGPGYF
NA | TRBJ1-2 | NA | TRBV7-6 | TGTGCCAGCAGCTTAGATAGGAAAGGCCTAGTTAGAAATAACTATGGCTACACCTTC | CASSLDRKGLVRNNYGYTF
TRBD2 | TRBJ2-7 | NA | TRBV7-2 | TGTGCCAGCAGCGCCGGACTAGCGTGGGAGCAGTACTTC | CASSAGLAWEQYF
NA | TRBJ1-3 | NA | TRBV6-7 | TGTGCCAGCAGGCGGATTGGACAGCCAGGAAACACCATATATTTT | CASRRIGQPGNTIYF
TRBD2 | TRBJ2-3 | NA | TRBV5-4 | TGTGCCGTCCAAGCGGGAGGGCCTTTAGGTACGCAGTATTTT | CAVQAGGPLGTQYF
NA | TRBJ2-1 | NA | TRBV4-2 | TGTGCCAGCAGCCAAGTATTGCGGGGTCCCTCACCTAACTCCTACAATGAGCAGTTCTTC | CASSQVLRGPSPNSYNEQFF
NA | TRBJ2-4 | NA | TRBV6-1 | TGTGCCAGCTCCTCTTGGCCCAAAAACATTCAGTACTTC | CASSSWPKNIQYF
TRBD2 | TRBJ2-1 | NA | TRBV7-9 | TGTGCCAGCAGCAACATAGGACTTGGGACTAGCCTCAATGAGCAGTTCTTC | CASSNIGLGTSLNEQFF
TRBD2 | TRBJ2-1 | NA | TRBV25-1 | TGTGCCAGCAGTGACCCCCGACCGGGACTAGCGGGAGTCTCCCAGTTCTTC | CASSDPRPGLAGVSQFF
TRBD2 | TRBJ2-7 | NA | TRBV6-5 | TGTGCCAGCAGTAGAACTAGCGGGAGCTACGAGCAGTACTTC | CASSRTSGSYEQYF
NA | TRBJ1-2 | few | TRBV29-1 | TGCAGCGTTGATAAGGGCGCAGATTTGAGGGACTATGGCTACACCTTC | CSVDKGADLRDYGYTF
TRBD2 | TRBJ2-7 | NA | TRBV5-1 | TGCGCCAGCAGCCGGGGGGAGGGCTACGAGCAGTACTTC | CASSRGEGYEQYF
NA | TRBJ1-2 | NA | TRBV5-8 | TGTGCCAGCAGCTTGGGTCGGGGACCGACTAACTATGGCTACACCTTC | CASSLGRGPTNYGYTF
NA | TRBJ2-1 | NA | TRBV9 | TGTGCCAGCAGCGTAGTAGGATTCGATGAGCAGTTCTTC | CASSVVGFDEQFF
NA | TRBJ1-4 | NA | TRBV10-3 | TGTGCCATCAAACGGACCAATGAAAAACTGTTTTTT | CAIKRTNEKLFF
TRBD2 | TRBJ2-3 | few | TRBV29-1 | TGCAGCGTTGAACCCCGGGAGGGCCGGAACACAGATACGCAGTATTTT | CSVEPREGRNTDTQYF
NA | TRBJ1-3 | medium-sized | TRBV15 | TGTGCCACCAGCAGAGAAATGGGGGCTGGAAACACCATATATTTT | CATSREMGAGNTIYF